The 17 T cell receptor beta chains in this list originate from one sample, sequenced in a study of cytomegalovirus exposure and HLA in healthy donors. In the PCR, 60 Vbeta and 13 Jbeta primers were used. The protocol was immunoSEQ multiplex PCR, while the TCRdb copy is restricted to in-frame clones and leaves out a portion. Among about 110,000 clones, around 75% were seen once, and the ten largest hold 2.5%. The specimen was PBMCs. These receptors were obtained from a man aged 35-49 years in good health and CMV-seronegative.

The chain combines TRBV7-9 with TRBJ1-2; maybe TRBD1 (6 bases). Germline V CDR1 and CDR2: SEHNR, FQNEAQ (reference sequence). The length of the CDR3 is 15 residues. The V end was cut by 0 bases, the J end by 6 bases, with 14 bases between. This CDR3 is CASSLALGRGNGYTF. Here the CDR3 DNA reads TGTGCCAGCAGCTTAGCATTGGGCAGGGGTAATGGCTACACCTTC.

The chain uses TRBV5-1 and TRBJ1-1; 9 bases line up with TRBD1. V was pared by 0 bases and J by 3 bases, with 3 bases of the junction left unmatched. The CDR3 contains 15 residues. Per the germline V gene, CDR1 is SGHRS and CDR2 is YFSETQ. The CDR3 nucleotides read TGCGCCAGCAGCTTGGGGACAGGGGTGGACACTGAAGCTTTCTTT. Translating gives CASSLGTGVDTEAFF.

The chain uses TRBV19 and TRBJ1-1; 7 positions agree with TRBD1. Germline V CDR1 and CDR2: LNHDA, SQIVND (reference sequence). This CDR3 has 15 residues. The J segment lost 1 base and the V segment lost 1 base, leaving 3 bases of the junction unmatched. The CDR3 region is CASSIVEGANTEAFF. CDR3 nucleotides: TGTGCCAGTAGTATAGTTGAGGGGGCGAACACTGAAGCTTTCTTT.

CDR3 coding DNA: TGCGCCAGCAGCCAAGACGGACAGGGGCACTACAATGAGCAGTTCTTC. The encoded protein is CASSQDGQGHYNEQFF. The chain joins TRBV4-1 to TRBJ2-1, with TRBD1 matching over 9 bases. This CDR3 region has 16 residues. J lost 3 bases, V lost 0 bases, and 3 bases had no gene match. Germline CDR1 and CDR2: MGHRA and YSYEKL.

Only a few counts were recorded for this clone. The rearrangement joins TRBV15 to TRBJ1-1; the match to TRBD1 covers 7 bases. Germline-derived CDR1 and CDR2 are LNHNV and YYDKDF (reference sequence). V shed 0 bases, J shed 4 bases, and the junction held 5 bases outside the gene matches. The CDR3 totals 15 residues. The CDR3: CATSREGGDFTEAFF. CDR3 bases: TGTGCCACCAGCAGAGAAGGGGGCGATTTCACTGAAGCTTTCTTT.

V gene TRBV6-1 combines with J gene TRBJ2-7; D is perhaps TRBD1 (6 bases). Germline CDR1 is MNHNS and CDR2 is SASEGT. There are 15 residues in the CDR3. With 5 bases removed from V and 2 bases from J, the gap between germline ends came to 16 bases. CDR3 protein: CASSLAGQFAYEQYF. CDR3 sequence (DNA): TGTGCCAGCAGTTTAGCCGGACAGTTCGCCTACGAGCAGTACTTC.

This clone occurred a few times. The chain links TRBV4-1 to TRBJ1-2; 9 nucleotides agree with TRBD1. CDR1 and CDR2 (germline): MGHRA, YSYEKL. After removal of 1 base from V and 0 bases from J, the junction contained 0 bases not matched to a gene. The CDR3 length is 15 residues. The CDR3 coding sequence is TGCGCCAGCAGCCAAGGGGACAGGGCTAACTATGGCTACACCTTC. Translating it yields CASSQGDRANYGYTF.

This clone has just one count. The chain uses TRBV19 and TRBJ2-5, with 7 bases lining up with TRBD1. The CDR3 totals 15 residues. The V gene's germline CDR1 is LNHDA and CDR2 SQIVND (reference sequence). V shed 2 bases and J 5 bases; nucleotides not matched to a gene: 8. The DNA for the CDR3 is TGTGCCAGTAGTATAATGGTACAGGGGTCTGAGACCCAGTACTTC. It is translated as CASSIMVQGSETQYF.

The J gene is TRBJ2-4, the V gene TRBV5-1; perhaps TRBD1 as D (6 bases). The ends were cut back, 0 bases at V and 1 base at J, with 14 bases in the middle. The V gene's germline CDR1 is SGHRS and CDR2 YFSETQ. The CDR3 covers 17 residues. For the CDR3, the DNA is TGCGCCAGCAGCTTGGGGATGACCACAGGGGCCAAAAACATTCAGTACTTC. This codes for CASSLGMTTGAKNIQYF.

The chain employs TRBV29-1 and TRBJ1-1, with TRBD1 matching over 8 bases. CDR3 length: 14 residues. Germline CDR1 and CDR2: SQVTM and ANQGSEA. Losses at the gene ends were 4 bases for V and 3 bases for J; bases not matched to a gene: 7. The DNA of the CDR3 is TGCAGCGTTGGGACAGGGAGTATGGACACTGAAGCTTTCTTT. It codes for CSVGTGSMDTEAFF.

The V call is TRBV7-2, the J call TRBJ2-5, with 7 bases lining up with TRBD1. Matching the DNA end better, TRBJ2-7 makes the J call doubtful. The CDR3 is 12 residues long. CDR1 and CDR2 (germline): SGHTA, FQGNSA. The CDR3 nucleotides read TGTGCCAGCAGCTCGACAGGGTACGAGCAGTACTTC. Its protein product is CASSSTGYEQYF.

A single count supports this clone. J is TRBJ1-1 and V is TRBV7-9, with 8 bases matching TRBD1. CDR3 length equals 13 residues. CDR1 and CDR2 (germline): SEHNR, FQNEAQ (reference sequence). V gave up 5 bases and J gave up 6 bases; unmatched junction bases: 5. The CDR3 reads CASSPRTGPEAFF. The CDR3 DNA sequence: TGTGCCAGCAGCCCACGGACAGGGCCTGAAGCTTTCTTT.

The rearrangement links TRBV19 to TRBJ1-6; TRBD1 is a possible D gene (6 bases). The germline V and J ends were trimmed by 6 bases and 8 bases, with 14 bases remaining between them. The germline V gene encodes CDR1 LNHDA and CDR2 SQIVND (reference sequence). The CDR3 is 14 residues long. CDR3 sequence (DNA): TGTGCCAGTAGGAACCAGGGGAGGGATTCACCCCTCCACTTT. Protein: CASRNQGRDSPLHF.

The rearrangement joins TRBV6-1 to TRBJ2-7, with D possibly matching TRBD1 (6 bases). V lost 5 bases, J lost 7 bases, and 9 bases lay in between. Germline lookup yields CDR1 MNHNS and CDR2 SASEGT. This CDR3 region has 11 residues. CDR3 nucleotides: TGTGCCAGCAGTTACCAGGGGGAGCAGTACTTC. Its translation: CASSYQGEQYF.

V is TRBV6-1 and J is TRBJ2-1, with D possibly being TRBD2 (5 bases). The CDR3 covers 16 residues. V lost 2 bases, J lost 6 bases, and 17 bases lay in between. CDR1 and CDR2 from the germline V gene are MNHNS and SASEGT. CDR3 loop: CASSEHLTRGSNEQFF. The CDR3 DNA sequence: TGTGCCAGCAGTGAACACCTAACTAGAGGGTCCAATGAGCAGTTCTTC.

This clone has a handful of counts. V is TRBV7-9 and J is TRBJ1-4, with no clear D. V shed 4 bases and J shed 0 bases, with 9 bases lying between them. The CDR3 covers 15 residues. Germline CDR1 is SEHNR and CDR2 is FQNEAQ (reference sequence). This chain's CDR3 is CASSSLLATNEKLFF. In DNA form, the CDR3 reads TGTGCCAGCAGCTCGCTACTTGCAACTAATGAAAAACTGTTTTTT. The full variable domain, its missing parts supplied by reference TRBV7-9 and TRBJ1-4, is DTGVSQNPRHKITKRGQNVTFRCDPISEHNRLYWYRQTLGQGPEFLTYFQNEAQLEKSRLLSDRFSAERPKGSFSTLEIQRTEQGDSAMYLCASSSLLATNEKLFFGSGTQLSVL.

This chain joins TRBV29-1 and TRBJ1-2, with D unclear. CDR1 is SQVTM and CDR2 is ANQGSEA in the germline V gene. The CDR3 length is 11 residues. V was cut by 3 bases and J by 9 bases, with 11 bases left in between. CDR3 sequence: CSVDPESSYTF. CDR3 nucleotide sequence: TGCAGCGTTGACCCAGAATCAAGCTACACCTTC.